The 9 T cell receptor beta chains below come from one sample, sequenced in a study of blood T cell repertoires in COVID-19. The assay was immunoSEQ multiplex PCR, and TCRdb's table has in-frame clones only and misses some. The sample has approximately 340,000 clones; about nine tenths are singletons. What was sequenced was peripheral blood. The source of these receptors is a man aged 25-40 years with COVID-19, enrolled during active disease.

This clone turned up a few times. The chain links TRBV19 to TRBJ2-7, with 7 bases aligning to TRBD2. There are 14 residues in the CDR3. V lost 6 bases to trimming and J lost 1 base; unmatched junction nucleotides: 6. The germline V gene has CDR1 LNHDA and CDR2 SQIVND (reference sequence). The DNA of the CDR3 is TGTGCCAGTAGGACTAGCCCGCTATCCTACGAGCAGTACTTC. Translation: CASRTSPLSYEQYF.

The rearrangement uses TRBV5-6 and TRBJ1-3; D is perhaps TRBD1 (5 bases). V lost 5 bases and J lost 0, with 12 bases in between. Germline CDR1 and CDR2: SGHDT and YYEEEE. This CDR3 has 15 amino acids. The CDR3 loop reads CASRGGGISGNTIYF. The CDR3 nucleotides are TGTGCCAGCAGGGGTGGGGGGATCTCTGGAAACACCATATATTTT.

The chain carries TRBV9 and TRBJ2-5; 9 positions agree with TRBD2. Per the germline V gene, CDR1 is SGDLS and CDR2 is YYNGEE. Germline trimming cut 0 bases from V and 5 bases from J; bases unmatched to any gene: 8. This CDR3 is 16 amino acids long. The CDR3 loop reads CASSVESAGGYETQYF. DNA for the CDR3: TGTGCCAGCAGCGTAGAGTCAGCGGGAGGTTATGAGACCCAGTACTTC.

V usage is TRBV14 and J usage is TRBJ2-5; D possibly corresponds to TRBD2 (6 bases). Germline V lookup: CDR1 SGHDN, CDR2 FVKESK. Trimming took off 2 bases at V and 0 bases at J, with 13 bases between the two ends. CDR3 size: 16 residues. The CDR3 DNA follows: TGTGCCAGCAGCCAAAGGCGCGGGACGTACCAAGAGACCCAGTACTTC. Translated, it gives CASSQRRGTYQETQYF.

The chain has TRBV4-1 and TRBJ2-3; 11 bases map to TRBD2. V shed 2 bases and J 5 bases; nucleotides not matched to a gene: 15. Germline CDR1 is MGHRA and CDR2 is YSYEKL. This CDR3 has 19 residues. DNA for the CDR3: TGCGCCAGCAGCCAACCCCCGGGTAGCGGGAGGGCCAGGGGAGATACGCAGTATTTT. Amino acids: CASSQPPGSGRARGDTQYF.

The CDR3 here is CASSFGGSVTEAFF. DNA of the CDR3: TGTGCCAGCAGTTTTGGGGGGTCGGTCACTGAAGCTTTCTTT. The rearrangement joins TRBV28 to TRBJ1-1; maybe TRBD1 (5 bases). V lost 3 bases and J lost 4, with 12 bases in between. This CDR3 is built from 14 residues. CDR1 is MDHEN and CDR2 is SYDVKM in the germline V gene.

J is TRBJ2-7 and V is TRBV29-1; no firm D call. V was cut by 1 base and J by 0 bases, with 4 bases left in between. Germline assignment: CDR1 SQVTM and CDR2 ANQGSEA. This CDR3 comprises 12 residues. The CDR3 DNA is TGCAGCGTTGAAGTCAGCTCCTACGAGCAGTACTTC. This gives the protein CSVEVSSYEQYF.

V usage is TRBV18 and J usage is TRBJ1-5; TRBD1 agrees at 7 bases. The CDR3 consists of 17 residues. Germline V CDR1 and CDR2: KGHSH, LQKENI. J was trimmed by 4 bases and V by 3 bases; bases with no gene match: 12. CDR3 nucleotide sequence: TGTGCCAGCTCACCGGGACAGTATCCCCAGTGGAATCAGCCCCAGCATTTT. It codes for CASSPGQYPQWNQPQHF.

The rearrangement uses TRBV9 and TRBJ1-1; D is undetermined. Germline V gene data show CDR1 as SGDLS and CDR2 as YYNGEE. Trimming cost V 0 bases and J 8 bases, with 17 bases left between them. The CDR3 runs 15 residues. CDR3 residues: CASSVEGLMTGEAFF. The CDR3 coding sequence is TGTGCCAGCAGCGTAGAAGGTCTCATGACCGGGGAAGCTTTCTTT.